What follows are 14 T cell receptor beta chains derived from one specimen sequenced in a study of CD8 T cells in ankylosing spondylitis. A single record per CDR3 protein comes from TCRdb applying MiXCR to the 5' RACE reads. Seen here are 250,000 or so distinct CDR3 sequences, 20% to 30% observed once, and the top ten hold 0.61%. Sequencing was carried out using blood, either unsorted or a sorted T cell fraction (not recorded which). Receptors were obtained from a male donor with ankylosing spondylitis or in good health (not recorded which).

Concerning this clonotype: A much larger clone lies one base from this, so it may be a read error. The CDR3 region has the DNA TGTGCCAGCAGGGGGACGGGAACAGGGTATAATCCACCCCTCCACTTT. It is translated as CASRGTGTGYNPPLHF. The rearrangement uses TRBV12-3 or TRBV12-4 and TRBJ1-6; D is possibly TRBD1 (6 bases). This CDR3 is built from 16 residues.

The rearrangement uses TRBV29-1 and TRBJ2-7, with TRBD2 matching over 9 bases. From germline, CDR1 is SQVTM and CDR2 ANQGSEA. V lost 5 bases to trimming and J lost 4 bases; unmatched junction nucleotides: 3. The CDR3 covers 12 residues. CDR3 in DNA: TGCAGCGTTCGTACTAGCGGGTACGAGCAGTACTTC. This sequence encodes CSVRTSGYEQYF.

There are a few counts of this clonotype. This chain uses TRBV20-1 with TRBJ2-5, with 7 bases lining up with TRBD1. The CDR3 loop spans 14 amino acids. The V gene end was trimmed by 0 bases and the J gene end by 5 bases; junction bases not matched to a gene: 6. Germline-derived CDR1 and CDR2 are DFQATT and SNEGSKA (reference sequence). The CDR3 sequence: CSAREGGLMETQYF. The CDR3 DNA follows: TGCAGTGCTAGAGAAGGGGGCTTGATGGAGACCCAGTACTTC.

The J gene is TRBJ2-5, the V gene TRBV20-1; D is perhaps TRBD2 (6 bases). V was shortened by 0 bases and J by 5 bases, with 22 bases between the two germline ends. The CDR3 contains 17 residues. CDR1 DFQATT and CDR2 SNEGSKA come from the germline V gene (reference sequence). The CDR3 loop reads CSARDSGSPVTRETQYF. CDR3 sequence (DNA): TGCAGTGCTAGAGATTCGGGAAGTCCCGTGACTAGGGAGACCCAGTACTTC.

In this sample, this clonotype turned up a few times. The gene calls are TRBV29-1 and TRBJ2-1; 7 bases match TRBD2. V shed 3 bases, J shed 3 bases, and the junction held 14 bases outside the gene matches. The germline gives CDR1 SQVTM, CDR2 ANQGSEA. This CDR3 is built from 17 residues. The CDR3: CSVEPRGGGKYYNEQFF. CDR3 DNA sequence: TGCAGCGTTGAGCCCCGAGGCGGGGGAAAATACTACAATGAGCAGTTCTTC.

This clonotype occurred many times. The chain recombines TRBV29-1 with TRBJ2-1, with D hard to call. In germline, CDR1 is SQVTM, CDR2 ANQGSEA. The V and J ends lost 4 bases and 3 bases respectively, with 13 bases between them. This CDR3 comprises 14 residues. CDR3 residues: CSVGGGGFYNEQFF. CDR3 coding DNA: TGCAGCGTTGGAGGCGGTGGTTTCTACAATGAGCAGTTCTTC.

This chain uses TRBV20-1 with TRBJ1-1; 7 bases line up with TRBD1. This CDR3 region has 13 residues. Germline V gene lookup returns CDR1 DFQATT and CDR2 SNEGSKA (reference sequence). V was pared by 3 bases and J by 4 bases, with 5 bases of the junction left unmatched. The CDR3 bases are TGCAGTGCTAGGACAGGGTGGGGCACTGAAGCTTTCTTT. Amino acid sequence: CSARTGWGTEAFF.

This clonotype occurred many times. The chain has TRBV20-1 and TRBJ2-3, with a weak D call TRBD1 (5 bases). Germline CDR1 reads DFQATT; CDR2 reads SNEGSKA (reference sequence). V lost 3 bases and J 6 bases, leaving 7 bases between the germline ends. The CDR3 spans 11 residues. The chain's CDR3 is CSARSGDTQYF. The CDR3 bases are TGCAGTGCTAGGTCAGGGGATACGCAGTATTTT.

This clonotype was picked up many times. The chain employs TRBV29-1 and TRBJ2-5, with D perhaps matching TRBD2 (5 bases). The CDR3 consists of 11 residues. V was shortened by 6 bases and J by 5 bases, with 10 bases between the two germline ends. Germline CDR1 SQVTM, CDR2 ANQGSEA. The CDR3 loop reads CSVLRGETQYF. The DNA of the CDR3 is TGCAGCGTATTACGAGGGGAGACCCAGTACTTC.

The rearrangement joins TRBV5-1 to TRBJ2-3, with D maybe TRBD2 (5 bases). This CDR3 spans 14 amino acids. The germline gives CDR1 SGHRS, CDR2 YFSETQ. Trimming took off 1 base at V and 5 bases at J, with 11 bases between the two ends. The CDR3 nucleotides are TGCGCCAGCAGCTTGACTAGTGATATAGATACGCAGTATTTT. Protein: CASSLTSDIDTQYF.

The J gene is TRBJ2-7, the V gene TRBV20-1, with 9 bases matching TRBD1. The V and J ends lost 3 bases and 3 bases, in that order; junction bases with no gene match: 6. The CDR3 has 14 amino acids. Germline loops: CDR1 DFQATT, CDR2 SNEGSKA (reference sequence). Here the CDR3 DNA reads TGCAGTGCTAGGGGGACAGGGAGGTACTACGAGCAGTACTTC. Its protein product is CSARGTGRYYEQYF.

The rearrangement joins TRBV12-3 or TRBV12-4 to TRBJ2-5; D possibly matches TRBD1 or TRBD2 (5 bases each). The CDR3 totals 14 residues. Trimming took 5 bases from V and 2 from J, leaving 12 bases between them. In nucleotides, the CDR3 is TGTGCCAGCAGTCCAAGTTGGGGGCAAGAGACCCAGTACTTC. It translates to CASSPSWGQETQYF.

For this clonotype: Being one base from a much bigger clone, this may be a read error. DNA of the CDR3: TGCTGTGCTAGAGTGGCTAGCGGGGAGAGCTCCTACAATGAGCAGTTCTTC. Translation gives CCARVASGESSYNEQFF. The V gene is TRBV20-1, the J gene TRBJ2-1; 9 bases are a match to TRBD2. The CDR3 contains 17 residues. Germline lookup yields CDR1 DFQATT and CDR2 SNEGSKA (reference sequence).

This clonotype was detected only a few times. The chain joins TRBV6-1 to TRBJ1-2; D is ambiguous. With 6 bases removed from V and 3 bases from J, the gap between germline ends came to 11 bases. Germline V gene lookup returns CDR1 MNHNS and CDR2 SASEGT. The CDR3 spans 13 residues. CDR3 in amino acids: CASSSREDYGYTF. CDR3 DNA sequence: TGTGCCAGCAGCTCGCGCGAAGACTATGGCTACACCTTC.